The rows below give T cell receptor beta chains drawn from one sample of a study of cytomegalovirus exposure and HLA in healthy donors. Sequencing was performed with immunoSEQ multiplex PCR; in TCRdb, only in-frame clones are kept and a portion is missing. The sample holds roughly 150,000 clones, approximately 82% seen once. The sequenced sample consisted of PBMCs. The receptors originated from a male donor in good health and CMV-seronegative. Each CDR3 is given with its conserved first and last residue. Fields, in order: CDR3 protein, CDR3 DNA, J gene, V gene, clone size, D gene. A D gene is named only where the DNA matches it firmly. The size entry is marked missing in some rows and otherwise reads once, few, many or a size class.

CDR3aa: CASSQSLGATPGGYTF
CDR3nt: TGTGCCAGCAGTCAATCTCTAGGGGCGACCCCAGGGGGCTACACCTTC
j_gene: TRBJ1-2
v_gene: TRBV28
abundance: .
d_gene: .

CDR3aa: CASSLDDRTSMNTEAFF
CDR3nt: TGCGCCAGCAGCTTGGATGACAGGACTAGCATGAACACTGAAGCTTTCTTT
j_gene: TRBJ1-1
v_gene: TRBV5-1
abundance: few
d_gene: .

CDR3aa: CASSLAQGQGEGETQYF
CDR3nt: TGTGCCAGCAGTTTAGCGCAGGGACAGGGAGAGGGAGAGACCCAGTACTTC
j_gene: TRBJ2-5
v_gene: TRBV28
abundance: .
d_gene: TRBD1

CDR3aa: CSVTDVNTEAFF
CDR3nt: TGCAGCGTTACAGACGTGAACACTGAAGCTTTCTTT
j_gene: TRBJ1-1
v_gene: TRBV29-1
abundance: .
d_gene: .

CDR3aa: CASSVLAGFTDTQYF
CDR3nt: TGTGCCAGCAGCGTCCTAGCGGGGTTCACAGATACGCAGTATTTT
j_gene: TRBJ2-3
v_gene: TRBV9
abundance: .
d_gene: TRBD2

CDR3aa: CASSLSPRGGTGELFF
CDR3nt: TGTGCCAGCAGCTTAAGTCCCAGGGGTGGGACCGGGGAGCTGTTTTTT
j_gene: TRBJ2-2
v_gene: TRBV7-3
abundance: .
d_gene: .

CDR3aa: CASSLYGGALFGEQFF
CDR3nt: TGTGCCAGCAGCTTATACGGGGGGGCTTTATTCGGGGAGCAGTTCTTC
j_gene: TRBJ2-1
v_gene: TRBV11-3
abundance: .
d_gene: TRBD2

CDR3aa: CASSYSTGRNTEAFF
CDR3nt: TGTGCCAGCAGTTATTCGACAGGGAGGAACACTGAAGCTTTCTTT
j_gene: TRBJ1-1
v_gene: TRBV6-5
abundance: .
d_gene: TRBD1

CDR3aa: CASSLIATVNQPQHF
CDR3nt: TGTGCCAGCAGCTTAATTGCAACAGTCAATCAGCCCCAGCATTTT
j_gene: TRBJ1-5
v_gene: TRBV7-8
abundance: few
d_gene: .

CDR3aa: CASSLFGLETNEQFF
CDR3nt: TGTGCCAGCAGCTTATTCGGACTAGAAACCAATGAGCAGTTCTTC
j_gene: TRBJ2-1
v_gene: TRBV7-2
abundance: .
d_gene: TRBD2

CDR3aa: CASSLGQRETQYF
CDR3nt: TGTGCCAGCAGCTTAGGGCAGCGAGAGACCCAGTACTTC
j_gene: TRBJ2-5
v_gene: TRBV7-2
abundance: .
d_gene: .

CDR3aa: CSVPGQGSGYTF
CDR3nt: TGCAGCGTTCCGGGACAGGGTTCTGGCTACACCTTC
j_gene: TRBJ1-2
v_gene: TRBV29-1
abundance: few
d_gene: TRBD1

CDR3aa: CASSEAGGLTDTQYF
CDR3nt: TGTGCCAGCAGTGAGGCGGGAGGGCTCACAGATACGCAGTATTTT
j_gene: TRBJ2-3
v_gene: TRBV28
abundance: few
d_gene: TRBD2

CDR3aa: CASSLAAGGPQETQYF
CDR3nt: TGTGCCAGCAGCTTGGCGGCGGGAGGGCCGCAGGAGACCCAGTACTTC
j_gene: TRBJ2-5
v_gene: TRBV5-6
abundance: .
d_gene: TRBD2

CDR3aa: CASSLESRVLSQQYF
CDR3nt: TGTGCCAGCAGCTTGGAGTCCAGGGTTCTAAGTCAGCAGTACTTC
j_gene: TRBJ2-7
v_gene: TRBV5-6
abundance: once
d_gene: .

CDR3aa: CASSPALSGEQYF
CDR3nt: TGTGCCAGCAGCCCGGCCCTCTCGGGGGAGCAGTACTTC
j_gene: TRBJ2-7
v_gene: TRBV6-5
abundance: .
d_gene: .

CDR3aa: CASSLDKSNSKRPQYF
CDR3nt: TGTGCCAGCAGCTTAGATAAGTCCAACAGCAAGAGACCCCAGTACTTC
j_gene: TRBJ2-5
v_gene: TRBV11-2
abundance: .
d_gene: .

CDR3aa: CASSEATSGRTNEQFF
CDR3nt: TGTGCCAGCAGTGAGGCGACTAGCGGACGAACCAATGAGCAGTTCTTC
j_gene: TRBJ2-1
v_gene: TRBV6-4
abundance: .
d_gene: TRBD2

CDR3aa: CASSFRAALSGELFF
CDR3nt: TGTGCCAGCAGCTTCAGGGCGGCCTTGTCCGGGGAGCTGTTTTTT
j_gene: TRBJ2-2
v_gene: TRBV13
abundance: .
d_gene: .

CDR3aa: CASSPGAFF
CDR3nt: TGTGCCAGCAGCCCGGGGGCTTTCTTT
j_gene: TRBJ1-1
v_gene: TRBV28
abundance: .
d_gene: .

CDR3aa: CASSPGSGANVLTF
CDR3nt: TGTGCCAGCAGTCCAGGGTCTGGGGCCAACGTCCTGACTTTC
j_gene: TRBJ2-6
v_gene: TRBV6-4
abundance: once
d_gene: .

CDR3aa: CASSPSGILGGNTIYF
CDR3nt: TGTGCCAGCTCACCAAGCGGGATATTGGGAGGAAACACCATATATTTT
j_gene: TRBJ1-3
v_gene: TRBV18
abundance: .
d_gene: .

CDR3aa: CASPGASGGKETQYF
CDR3nt: TGTGCCAGCCCAGGAGCTAGCGGGGGAAAAGAGACCCAGTACTTC
j_gene: TRBJ2-5
v_gene: TRBV6-1
abundance: .
d_gene: TRBD2

CDR3aa: CASSLGVSGDATNEKLFF
CDR3nt: TGTGCCAGCAGCTTAGGGGTGAGCGGGGATGCAACTAATGAAAAACTGTTTTTT
j_gene: TRBJ1-4
v_gene: TRBV7-9
abundance: .
d_gene: .

CDR3aa: CASSVETSGNIDEQFF
CDR3nt: TGTGCCAGCAGCGTAGAGACTAGCGGGAATATTGATGAGCAGTTCTTC
j_gene: TRBJ2-1
v_gene: TRBV9
abundance: .
d_gene: TRBD2

CDR3aa: CASSLGGGAPYNEQFF
CDR3nt: TGTGCCAGCAGCTTAGGTGGGGGGGCTCCCTACAATGAGCAGTTCTTC
j_gene: TRBJ2-1
v_gene: TRBV7-9
abundance: .
d_gene: .

CDR3aa: CASSSPGQDDEKLFF
CDR3nt: TGTGCCAGCAGTTCACCGGGACAGGACGATGAAAAACTGTTTTTT
j_gene: TRBJ1-4
v_gene: TRBV6-6
abundance: .
d_gene: TRBD1

CDR3aa: CASSGQVGETQYF
CDR3nt: TGTGCCAGCAGCGGACAGGTGGGAGAGACCCAGTACTTC
j_gene: TRBJ2-5
v_gene: TRBV2
abundance: once
d_gene: TRBD1

CDR3aa: CASSLLAGSQETQYF
CDR3nt: TGTGCCAGCAGTCTTCTAGCGGGGAGCCAAGAGACCCAGTACTTC
j_gene: TRBJ2-5
v_gene: TRBV5-4
abundance: .
d_gene: TRBD2

CDR3aa: CASSGQGAVQEKLFF
CDR3nt: TGTGCCAGCAGCGGACAGGGGGCAGTGCAAGAAAAACTGTTTTTT
j_gene: TRBJ1-4
v_gene: TRBV2
abundance: .
d_gene: TRBD1

CDR3aa: CASSPTSGRGQSGNEQFF
CDR3nt: TGTGCCAGCAGCCCGACTAGCGGGAGGGGACAATCGGGGAATGAGCAGTTCTTC
j_gene: TRBJ2-1
v_gene: TRBV7-3
abundance: .
d_gene: TRBD2

CDR3aa: CASRGGEANYGYTF
CDR3nt: TGCGCCAGCAGGGGCGGGGAAGCTAACTATGGCTACACCTTC
j_gene: TRBJ1-2
v_gene: TRBV5-1
abundance: .
d_gene: .

CDR3aa: CASSTQGARGETQYF
CDR3nt: TGTGCCAGCAGTACCCAGGGGGCAAGGGGGGAGACCCAGTACTTC
j_gene: TRBJ2-5
v_gene: TRBV2
abundance: .
d_gene: TRBD1

CDR3aa: CASSAEFYEFETQYF
CDR3nt: TGCGCCAGCAGCGCGGAGTTCTACGAGTTCGAGACCCAGTACTTC
j_gene: TRBJ2-5
v_gene: TRBV5-1
abundance: once
d_gene: .

CDR3aa: CAISEFLTVNTEAFF
CDR3nt: TGTGCCATCAGTGAGTTCCTAACGGTGAACACTGAAGCTTTCTTT
j_gene: TRBJ1-1
v_gene: TRBV10-3
abundance: .
d_gene: .

CDR3aa: CSVEPRGSYEQYF
CDR3nt: TGCAGCGTGGAACCTCGGGGCTCCTACGAGCAGTACTTC
j_gene: TRBJ2-7
v_gene: TRBV29-1
abundance: once
d_gene: .

CDR3aa: CASSPYTGANTEAFF
CDR3nt: TGTGCCAGCAGTCCGTATACAGGTGCGAACACTGAAGCTTTCTTT
j_gene: TRBJ1-1
v_gene: TRBV28
abundance: .
d_gene: .

CDR3aa: CASSLEQGYEQYF
CDR3nt: TGTGCCAGCAGCTTAGAACAGGGCTACGAGCAGTACTTC
j_gene: TRBJ2-7
v_gene: TRBV7-7
abundance: .
d_gene: .

CDR3aa: CASSEGTGGSGNTIYF
CDR3nt: TGTGCCAGCAGTGAAGGGACAGGGGGCTCTGGAAACACCATATATTTT
j_gene: TRBJ1-3
v_gene: TRBV6-1
abundance: .
d_gene: TRBD1

CDR3aa: CASSHWTENTGELFF
CDR3nt: TGCGCCAGCAGCCATTGGACTGAGAACACCGGGGAGCTGTTTTTT
j_gene: TRBJ2-2
v_gene: TRBV4-3
abundance: few
d_gene: .

CDR3aa: CASSPGLNSNQPQHF
CDR3nt: TGTGCCAGCAGCCCAGGGCTGAATAGCAATCAGCCCCAGCATTTT
j_gene: TRBJ1-5
v_gene: TRBV7-9
abundance: .
d_gene: .

CDR3aa: CASSLRRGSNPGELFF
CDR3nt: TGCGCCAGCAGCTTGAGGAGGGGCTCCAATCCCGGGGAGCTGTTTTTT
j_gene: TRBJ2-2
v_gene: TRBV5-1
abundance: .
d_gene: .

CDR3aa: CASSQGLRDTQYF
CDR3nt: TGCGCCAGCAGCCAAGGGCTCAGGGATACGCAGTATTTT
j_gene: TRBJ2-3
v_gene: TRBV4-3
abundance: .
d_gene: .

CDR3aa: CASGPDFTDTQYF
CDR3nt: TGTGCTAGTGGCCCTGACTTCACAGATACGCAGTATTTT
j_gene: TRBJ2-3
v_gene: TRBV12-5
abundance: .
d_gene: .

CDR3aa: CASRLRGAYEQYF
CDR3nt: TGTGCCAGCAGACTTAGAGGTGCCTACGAGCAGTACTTC
j_gene: TRBJ2-7
v_gene: TRBV2
abundance: .
d_gene: .

CDR3aa: CASSYGQGGSPLHF
CDR3nt: TGTGCCAGCAGTTACGGACAGGGCGGTTCACCCCTCCACTTT
j_gene: TRBJ1-6
v_gene: TRBV6-5
abundance: .
d_gene: TRBD1

CDR3aa: CASSPGGTQPQHF
CDR3nt: TGTGCCAGCAGCCCGGGTGGGACACAGCCCCAGCATTTT
j_gene: TRBJ1-5
v_gene: TRBV28
abundance: .
d_gene: .

CDR3aa: CASRAGLANTGELFF
CDR3nt: TGTGCCAGCAGGGCGGGACTAGCTAACACCGGGGAGCTGTTTTTT
j_gene: TRBJ2-2
v_gene: TRBV25-1
abundance: .
d_gene: TRBD2

CDR3aa: CASSRSTGGPEKLFF
CDR3nt: TGTGCCAGCAGCCGTTCTACAGGGGGCCCGGAAAAACTGTTTTTT
j_gene: TRBJ1-4
v_gene: TRBV6-5
abundance: .
d_gene: TRBD1

CDR3aa: CAISESTHPAGGPNEQFF
CDR3nt: TGTGCCATCAGTGAGTCGACCCACCCCGCGGGAGGCCCCAATGAGCAGTTCTTC
j_gene: TRBJ2-1
v_gene: TRBV10-3
abundance: .
d_gene: TRBD2

CDR3aa: CASRPTGGYTEAFF
CDR3nt: TGTGCCAGTAGGCCGACAGGGGGATACACTGAAGCTTTCTTT
j_gene: TRBJ1-1
v_gene: TRBV19
abundance: .
d_gene: TRBD1

CDR3aa: CASSQELQVEGPQHF
CDR3nt: TGCGCCAGCAGCCAAGAATTGCAGGTTGAAGGGCCCCAGCATTTT
j_gene: TRBJ1-5
v_gene: TRBV4-3
abundance: once
d_gene: .

CDR3aa: CASRETGTSGNTIYF
CDR3nt: TGTGCCAGCAGGGAGACAGGAACCTCTGGAAACACCATATATTTT
j_gene: TRBJ1-3
v_gene: TRBV5-6
abundance: .
d_gene: .

CDR3aa: CASSSRGGGSTDTQYF
CDR3nt: TGTGCCAGCAGCTCCCGGGGAGGGGGATCCACAGATACGCAGTATTTT
j_gene: TRBJ2-3
v_gene: TRBV11-1
abundance: .
d_gene: .

CDR3aa: CASGQGWRSGELFF
CDR3nt: TGTGCCAGCGGACAGGGGTGGCGGTCCGGGGAGCTGTTTTTT
j_gene: TRBJ2-2
v_gene: TRBV27
abundance: once
d_gene: TRBD1

CDR3aa: CASSLGGGGAETQYF
CDR3nt: TGCGCCAGCAGCTTAGGTGGCGGGGGGGCTGAGACCCAGTACTTC
j_gene: TRBJ2-5
v_gene: TRBV5-1
abundance: once
d_gene: TRBD2

CDR3aa: CASSLGAGPDYEQYF
CDR3nt: TGTGCCAGCAGCTTGGGGGCAGGGCCAGACTACGAGCAGTACTTC
j_gene: TRBJ2-7
v_gene: TRBV7-2
abundance: once
d_gene: .

CDR3aa: CASSWRSGEGTEAFF
CDR3nt: TGCGCCAGCAGTTGGAGGTCCGGGGAAGGGACTGAAGCTTTCTTT
j_gene: TRBJ1-1
v_gene: TRBV5-1
abundance: .
d_gene: .